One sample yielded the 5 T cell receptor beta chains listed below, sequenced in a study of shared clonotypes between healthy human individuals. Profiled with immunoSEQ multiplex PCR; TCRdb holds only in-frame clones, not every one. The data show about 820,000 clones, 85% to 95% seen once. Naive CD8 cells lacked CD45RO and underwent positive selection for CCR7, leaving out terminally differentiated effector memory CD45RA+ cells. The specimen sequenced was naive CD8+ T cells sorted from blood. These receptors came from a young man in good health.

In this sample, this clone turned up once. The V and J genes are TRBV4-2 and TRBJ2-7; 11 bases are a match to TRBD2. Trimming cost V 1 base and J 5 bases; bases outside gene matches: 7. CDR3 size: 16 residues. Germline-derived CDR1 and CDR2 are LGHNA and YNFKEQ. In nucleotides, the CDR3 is TGTGCCAGCAGCCAAGTCCAACTAGCGGGAGATGACGAGCAGTACTTC. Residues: CASSQVQLAGDDEQYF.

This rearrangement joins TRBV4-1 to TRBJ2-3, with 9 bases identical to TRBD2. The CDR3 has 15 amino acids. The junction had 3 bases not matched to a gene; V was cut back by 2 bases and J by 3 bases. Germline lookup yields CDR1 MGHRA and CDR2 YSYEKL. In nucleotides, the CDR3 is TGCGCCAGCAGCCAATTAGCGGGAGATACAGATACGCAGTATTTT. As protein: CASSQLAGDTDTQYF.

CDR3 loop: CASSPREGEPQHF. CDR3 DNA: TGTGCCAGCAGCCCTAGAGAGGGAGAGCCCCAGCATTTT. The V and J genes are TRBV9 and TRBJ1-5; D unresolved. Trimming pared 4 bases from V and 8 bases from J, leaving 13 bases between. The CDR3 contains 13 residues. Germline V gene data show CDR1 as SGDLS and CDR2 as YYNGEE.

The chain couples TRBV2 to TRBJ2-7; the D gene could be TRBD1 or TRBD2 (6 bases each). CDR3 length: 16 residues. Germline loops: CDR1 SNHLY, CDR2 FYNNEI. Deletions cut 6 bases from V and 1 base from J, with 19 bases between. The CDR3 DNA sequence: TGTGCCAGCAGCCGGGCTAGGGGGGAAGGTTCCTACGAGCAGTACTTC. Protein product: CASSRARGEGSYEQYF.

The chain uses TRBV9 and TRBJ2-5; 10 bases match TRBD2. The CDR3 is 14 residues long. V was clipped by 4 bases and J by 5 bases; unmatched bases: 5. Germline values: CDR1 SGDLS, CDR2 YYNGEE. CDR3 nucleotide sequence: TGTGCCAGCAGCTCAGCGGGAGGGCGGGAGACCCAGTACTTC. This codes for CASSSAGGRETQYF.